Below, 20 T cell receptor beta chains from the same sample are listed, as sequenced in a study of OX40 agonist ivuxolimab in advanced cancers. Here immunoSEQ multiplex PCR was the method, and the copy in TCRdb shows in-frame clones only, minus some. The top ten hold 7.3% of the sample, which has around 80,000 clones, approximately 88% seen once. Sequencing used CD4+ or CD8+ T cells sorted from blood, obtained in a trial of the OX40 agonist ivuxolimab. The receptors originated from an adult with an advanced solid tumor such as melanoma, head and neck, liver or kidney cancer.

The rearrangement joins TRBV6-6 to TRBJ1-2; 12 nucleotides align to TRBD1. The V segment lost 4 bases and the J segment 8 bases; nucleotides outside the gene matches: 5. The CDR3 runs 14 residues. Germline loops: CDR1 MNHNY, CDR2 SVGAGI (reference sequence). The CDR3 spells CASSSGTGGRGYTF. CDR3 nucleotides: TGTGCCAGCAGTTCCGGGACAGGGGGCCGGGGCTACACCTTC.

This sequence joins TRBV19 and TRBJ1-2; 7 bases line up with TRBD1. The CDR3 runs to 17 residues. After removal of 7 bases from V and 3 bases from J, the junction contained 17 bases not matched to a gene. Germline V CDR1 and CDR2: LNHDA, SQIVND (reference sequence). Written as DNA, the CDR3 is TGTGCCAGTACCGCTGACCGAGTAGGGGGCCGTCACTATGGCTACACCTTC. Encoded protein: CASTADRVGGRHYGYTF.

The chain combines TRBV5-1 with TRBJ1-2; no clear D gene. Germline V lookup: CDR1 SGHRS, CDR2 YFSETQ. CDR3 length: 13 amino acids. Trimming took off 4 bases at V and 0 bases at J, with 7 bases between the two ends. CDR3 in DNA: TGCGCCAGCAGCATGGGGTCTAACTATGGCTACACCTTC. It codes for CASSMGSNYGYTF.

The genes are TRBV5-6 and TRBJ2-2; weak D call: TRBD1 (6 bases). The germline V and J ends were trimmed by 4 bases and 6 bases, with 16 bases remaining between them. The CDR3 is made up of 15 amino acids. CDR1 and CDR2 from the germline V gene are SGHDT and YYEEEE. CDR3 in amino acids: CASSLGTGWAGELFF. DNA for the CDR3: TGTGCCAGCAGCCTAGGTACAGGGTGGGCCGGGGAGCTGTTTTTT.

CDR3 protein: CAWSSGATTYNSPLHF. Here the CDR3 DNA reads TGTGCCTGGAGTAGTGGAGCAACTACCTATAATTCACCCCTCCACTTT. This rearrangement joins TRBV30 to TRBJ1-6; D unclear. This CDR3 is 16 amino acids long. V dropped 2 bases and J dropped 2 bases, with 13 bases sitting between them. CDR1 and CDR2 (germline): GTSNPN, SVGIG (reference sequence).

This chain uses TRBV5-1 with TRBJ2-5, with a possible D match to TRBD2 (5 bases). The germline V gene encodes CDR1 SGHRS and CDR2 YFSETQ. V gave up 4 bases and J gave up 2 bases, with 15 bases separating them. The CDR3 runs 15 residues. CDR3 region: CASSPLSGRQETQYF. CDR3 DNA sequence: TGCGCCAGCAGCCCCCTTTCGGGAAGGCAAGAGACCCAGTACTTC.

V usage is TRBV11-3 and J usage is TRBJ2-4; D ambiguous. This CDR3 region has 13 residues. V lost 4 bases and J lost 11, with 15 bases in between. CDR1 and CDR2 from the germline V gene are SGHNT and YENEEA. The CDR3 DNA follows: TGTGCCAGCAGCTCGAGATCCGCCAATTTTCAGTACTTC. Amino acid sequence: CASSSRSANFQYF.

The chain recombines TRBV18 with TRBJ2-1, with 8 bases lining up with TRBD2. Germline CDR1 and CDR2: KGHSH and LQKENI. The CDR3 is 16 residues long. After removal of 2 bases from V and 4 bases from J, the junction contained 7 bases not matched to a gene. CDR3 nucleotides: TGTGCCAGCTCACCAGTGGGAGCGGGGGAGTACAATGAGCAGTTCTTC. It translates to CASSPVGAGEYNEQFF.

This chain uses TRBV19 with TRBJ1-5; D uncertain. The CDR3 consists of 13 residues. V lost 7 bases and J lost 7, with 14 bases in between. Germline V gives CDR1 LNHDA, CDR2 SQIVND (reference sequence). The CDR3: CASTDGERQPQHF. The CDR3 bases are TGTGCCAGTACGGACGGAGAACGGCAGCCCCAGCATTTT. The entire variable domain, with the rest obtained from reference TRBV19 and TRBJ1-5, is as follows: DGGITQSPKYLFRKEGQNVTLSCEQNLNHDAMYWYRQDPGQGLRLIYYSQIVNDFQKGDIAEGYSVSREKKESFPLTVTSAQKNPTAFYLCASTDGERQPQHFGDGTRLSIL.

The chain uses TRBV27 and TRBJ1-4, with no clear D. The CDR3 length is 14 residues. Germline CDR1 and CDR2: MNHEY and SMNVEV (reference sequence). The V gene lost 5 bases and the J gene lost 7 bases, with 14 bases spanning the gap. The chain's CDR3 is CASSQISSPEKLFF. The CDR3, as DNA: TGTGCCAGCAGTCAGATATCAAGCCCTGAAAAACTGTTTTTT. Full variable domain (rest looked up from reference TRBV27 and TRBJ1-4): EAQVTQNPRYLITVTGKKLTVTCSQNMNHEYMSWYRQDPGLGLRQIYYSMNVEVTDKGDVPEGYKVSRKEKRNFPLILESPSPNQTSLYFCASSQISSPEKLFFGSGTQLSVL.

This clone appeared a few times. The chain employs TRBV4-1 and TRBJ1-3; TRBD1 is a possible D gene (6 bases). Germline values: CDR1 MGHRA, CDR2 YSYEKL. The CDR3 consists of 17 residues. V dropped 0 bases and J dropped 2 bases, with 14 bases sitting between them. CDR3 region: CASSQDLARGAGNTIYF. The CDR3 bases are TGCGCCAGCAGCCAAGATCTAGCCAGGGGTGCTGGAAACACCATATATTTT.

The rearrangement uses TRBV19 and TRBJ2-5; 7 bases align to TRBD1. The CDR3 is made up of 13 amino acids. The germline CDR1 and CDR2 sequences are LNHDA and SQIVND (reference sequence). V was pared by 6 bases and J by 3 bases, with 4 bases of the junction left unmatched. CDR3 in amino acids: CASRGQTEETQYF. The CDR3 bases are TGTGCCAGTAGGGGACAGACAGAAGAGACCCAGTACTTC.

The CDR3 nucleotides read TGTGCCAGCATTCTGGAAAAAGATGATGCCTATAATTCACCCCTCCACTTT. It specifies CASILEKDDAYNSPLHF. The chain uses TRBV7-2 and TRBJ1-6; D unresolved. Germline-derived CDR1 and CDR2 are SGHTA and FQGNSA. The CDR3 extends over 17 amino acids. Trimming shortened V by 7 bases and J by 2 bases, and 18 bases separated the two germline ends.

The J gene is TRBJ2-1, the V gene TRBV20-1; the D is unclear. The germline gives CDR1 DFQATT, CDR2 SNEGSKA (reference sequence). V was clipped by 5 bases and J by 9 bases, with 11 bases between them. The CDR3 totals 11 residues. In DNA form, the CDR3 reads TGCAGTGCTCCAATGTACGGTGAGCAGTTCTTC. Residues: CSAPMYGEQFF.

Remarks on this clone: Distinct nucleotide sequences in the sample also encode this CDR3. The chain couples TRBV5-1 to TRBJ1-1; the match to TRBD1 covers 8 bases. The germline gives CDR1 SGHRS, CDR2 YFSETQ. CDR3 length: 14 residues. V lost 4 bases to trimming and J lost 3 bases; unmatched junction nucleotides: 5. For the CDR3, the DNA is TGCGCCAGCAGCACCCGGACAGGGCACACTGAAGCTTTCTTT. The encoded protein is CASSTRTGHTEAFF.

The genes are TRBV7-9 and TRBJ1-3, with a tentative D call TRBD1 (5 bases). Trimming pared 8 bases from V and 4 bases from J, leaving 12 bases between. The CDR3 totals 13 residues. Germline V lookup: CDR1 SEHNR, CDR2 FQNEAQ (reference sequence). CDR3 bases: TGTGCCAGCGGGGCGGGTTTGGGAAACACCATATATTTT. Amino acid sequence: CASGAGLGNTIYF.

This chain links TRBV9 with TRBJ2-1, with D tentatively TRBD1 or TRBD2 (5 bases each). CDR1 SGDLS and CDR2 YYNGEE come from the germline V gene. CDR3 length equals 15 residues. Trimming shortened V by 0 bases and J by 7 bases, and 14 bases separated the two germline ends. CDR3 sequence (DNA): TGTGCCAGCAGCGTAGCGTACGGGGCGCAGAATGAGCAGTTCTTC. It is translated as CASSVAYGAQNEQFF.

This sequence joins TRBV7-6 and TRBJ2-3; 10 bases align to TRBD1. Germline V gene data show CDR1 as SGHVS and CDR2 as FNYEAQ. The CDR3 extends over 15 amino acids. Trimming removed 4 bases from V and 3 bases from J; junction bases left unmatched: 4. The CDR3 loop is CASSSSGQGTDTQYF. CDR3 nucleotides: TGTGCCAGCAGCTCTTCGGGACAGGGGACAGATACGCAGTATTTT.

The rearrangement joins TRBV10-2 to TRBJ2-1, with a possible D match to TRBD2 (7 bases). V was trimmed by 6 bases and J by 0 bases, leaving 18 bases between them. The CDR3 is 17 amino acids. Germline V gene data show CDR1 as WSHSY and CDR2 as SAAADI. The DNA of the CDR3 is TGCGCCAGCAGCCTCAAGGGCGGGGGCTCCTCCTACAATGAGCAGTTCTTC. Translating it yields CASSLKGGGSSYNEQFF.

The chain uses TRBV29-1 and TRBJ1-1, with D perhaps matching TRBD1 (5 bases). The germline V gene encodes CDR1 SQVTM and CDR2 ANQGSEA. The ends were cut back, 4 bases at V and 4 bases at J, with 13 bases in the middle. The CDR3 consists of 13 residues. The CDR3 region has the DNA TGCAGCGTTGTGGGGGGATCCGGCACTGAAGCTTTCTTT. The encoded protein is CSVVGGSGTEAFF. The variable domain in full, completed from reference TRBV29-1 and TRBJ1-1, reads SAVISQKPSRDICQRGTSLTIQCQVDSQVTMMFWYRQQPGQSLTLIATANQGSEATYESGFVIDKFPISRPNLTFSTLTVSNMSPEDSSIYLCSVVGGSGTEAFFGQGTRLTVV.